Many counts were recorded for the clone carrying this T cell receptor (beta chain). The antigen is undetermined. Trimming pared 4 bases from V and 1 base from J, leaving 10 bases between. There are 14 residues in the CDR3. The data derive from a study of regulatory T cells in long-lasting Graves disease. Regarding the study as a whole: Newly diagnosed disease favored TRBV20-1 and TRBJ2-1 over persistent disease.

Time point defined: persistent/refractory GD, antithyroid drugs over 5 years with positive TRAb. The TCR library was prepared using RNA isolated from PBMCs. Relying on iRepertoire HTBI primers and Arm-PCR of CDR3 regions, the team built TCR beta libraries. Using its own MiXCR run on the multiplex PCR reads, TCRdb lists one record per CDR3 protein. The sample lists over 300,000 distinct CDR3 sequences, about 18% occurring once. The chain combines TRBV12-3 or TRBV12-4 with TRBJ2-5; tentative D call: TRBD2 (6 bases). The sequence was collected from a female donor with Graves disease. The sequencing here drew on peripheral blood mononuclear cells (PBMCs), taken when the disease was refractory, from a patient treated with antithyroid drugs. CDR3 DNA: TGTGCCAGCAGTTCAGCTAGCGTCCAAGAGACCCAGTACTTC. This gives the protein CASSSASVQETQYF.